This record covers a single T cell receptor beta chain. As yet, its antigen is unknown. The data belong to a study of identical twins. General study findings and limits: Out-of-frame beta sequences exhibited a weaker degree of excess twin sharing. The analysis was cross-sectional rather than longitudinal within donors. When twins shared out-of-frame alpha sequences, those sequences had excess low generation probability.

A universal primer site came from template switching; cDNA carried unique molecular identifiers. TCRdb redid the calling of the 5' RACE reads with MiXCR, one entry per CDR3 protein. The repertoire includes 310,000 or so distinct CDR3 sequences, roughly 9.8% of them detected once, and about 7.1% sits in the top ten. Germline V lookup: CDR1 MGHDK, CDR2 SYGVNS. CDR3 length equals 13 residues. The germline V and J ends were trimmed by 0 bases and 1 base, with 2 bases remaining between them. In addition, the sample was reused for a study of yellow fever vaccine responses in identical twins.

The TCR was taken from a woman younger than 30 in good health. The sequencing input was CD8+ T cells sorted from blood. This sequence joins TRBV25-1 and TRBJ2-3; D uncertain. The CDR3 reads CASSEYGTDTQYF. CDR3 DNA sequence: TGTGCCAGCAGTGAATACGGCACAGATACGCAGTATTTT.